The clone carrying this T cell receptor (beta chain) was seen only a few times. Its antigen is not known. The data belong to a study of CD8+CD57+ T cells in acquired aplastic anemia. Turning to the study itself: The average for DNA from sorted CD4+ and CD8+ cells was 3.2 ug. General study findings and limits: Between patients and controls, CD8+ Simpson's diversity did not vary significantly.

The study profiled TCR beta VDJ and CDR3 using genomic DNA as template. TCRdb independently ran MiXCR on the reads; one entry per CDR3 protein. Here the sample spans 250,000 to 300,000 distinct CDR3 sequences, roughly 53% being singletons. J was trimmed by 7 bases and V by 6 bases; bases with no gene match: 10. Germline loops: CDR1 MGHDK, CDR2 SYGVNS. CDR3 size: 15 residues. All sequencing subjects had displayed CD8+CD57+ cell expansion on flow cytometry. The patients all had a severe acquired aplastic anemia diagnosis. Patients had undergone no therapy by the time their blood was sampled. The J gene is TRBJ2-1, the V gene TRBV25-1; 9 nucleotides align to TRBD1. The source is a human donor with aplastic anemia. Sequencing was done on a sample of sorted CD4+, CD8+, or CD8+CD57+ T cells (not recorded which) from PBMCs. The CDR3 DNA sequence: TGTGCCAGCAGACTCATCCGGGACAGGGTAAATGAGCAGTTCTTC. Its protein product is CASRLIRDRVNEQFF.